This passage covers 21 T cell receptor beta chains from one sample sequenced in a study of OX40 agonist ivuxolimab in advanced cancers. Assay: immunoSEQ multiplex PCR; the TCRdb copy retains only in-frame clones and omits some. This table has over 95,000 clones, about 80% appearing once. The material sequenced was CD4+ or CD8+ T cells sorted from blood, taken in a trial of the OX40 agonist ivuxolimab. These receptor sequences come from an adult with an advanced solid tumor such as melanoma, head and neck, liver or kidney cancer.

The chain recombines TRBV5-1 with TRBJ2-3; D might be TRBD2 (7 bases). The CDR3 spans 14 residues. Germline V CDR1 and CDR2: SGHRS, YFSETQ. The ends were cut back, 4 bases at V and 6 bases at J, with 15 bases in the middle. The CDR3 spells CASSGGASLDTQYF. Written as DNA, the CDR3 is TGCGCCAGCAGCGGGGGGGCCTCTTTGGATACGCAGTATTTT.

This clone was observed a single time. The chain couples TRBV4-1 to TRBJ1-2; possible D gene TRBD1, 6 bases. Trimming shortened V by 4 bases and J by 6 bases, and 18 bases separated the two germline ends. The CDR3 runs to 15 residues. Germline V CDR1 and CDR2: MGHRA, YSYEKL. The CDR3 loop is CASSPGIGGKDGYTF. CDR3 nucleotides: TGCGCCAGCAGCCCAGGAATAGGGGGTAAGGATGGCTACACCTTC.

The chain uses TRBV5-1 and TRBJ2-2; perhaps D is TRBD1 or TRBD2 (5 bases each). Trimming removed 4 bases at V and 7 bases at J, with 14 bases between. CDR1 SGHRS and CDR2 YFSETQ come from the germline V gene. This CDR3 spans 14 amino acids. CDR3 in amino acids: CASSPGTGRGELFF. The CDR3 bases are TGCGCCAGCAGCCCGGGGACCGGACGCGGGGAGCTGTTTTTT.

In this sample, this clone turned up once. This chain connects TRBV5-1 to TRBJ1-2, with D possibly matching TRBD1 (5 bases). The germline V gene encodes CDR1 SGHRS and CDR2 YFSETQ. The CDR3 totals 15 residues. Trimming stripped 7 bases from V and 2 bases from J, with 18 bases between. The CDR3 coding sequence is TGCGCCAGCGCGCCGGAGGGGCGCCCAAACTATGGCTACACCTTC. Translated, it gives CASAPEGRPNYGYTF.

V usage is TRBV6-6 and J usage is TRBJ2-7; no reliable D call. The CDR3 spans 11 residues. Per the germline V gene, CDR1 is MNHNY and CDR2 is SVGAGI (reference sequence). V shed 0 bases and J shed 10 bases, with 7 bases lying between them. The CDR3 region has the DNA TGTGCCAGCAGTTACTCGGGGATACAGTACTTC. It codes for CASSYSGIQYF.

The V and J genes are TRBV7-2 and TRBJ2-3; TRBD1 might be the D (6 bases). Germline values: CDR1 SGHTA, CDR2 FQGNSA. V gave up 5 bases and J gave up 6 bases, with 18 bases separating them. The CDR3 length is 15 residues. This CDR3 is CASSETAGARDTQYF. The CDR3, as DNA: TGTGCCAGCAGCGAAACGGCAGGGGCGCGGGATACGCAGTATTTT.

This chain connects TRBV6-1 to TRBJ2-5; 8 bases agree with TRBD1. The V gene's germline CDR1 is MNHNS and CDR2 SASEGT. The CDR3 loop spans 14 amino acids. The junction had 8 bases not matched to a gene; V was cut back by 7 bases and J by 4 bases. The CDR3, as DNA: TGTGCCAGCACCCGGGACAGGCCCCTAGAGACCCAGTACTTC. It codes for CASTRDRPLETQYF.

J is TRBJ2-7 and V is TRBV9; TRBD1 is a possible D gene (5 bases). Germline-derived CDR1 and CDR2 are SGDLS and YYNGEE. The ends were cut back, 4 bases at V and 4 bases at J, with 12 bases in the middle. CDR3 length: 13 residues. The CDR3 nucleotides are TGTGCCAGCAGCCTTGAAACAGGTTACGAGCAGTACTTC. Its translation: CASSLETGYEQYF.

The chain links TRBV5-4 to TRBJ1-2; D is uncertain. The CDR3 is 14 amino acids. Germline V gene sequence: CDR1 SGHNT, CDR2 YYREEE (reference sequence). V lost 1 base and J lost 6, with 13 bases in between. The CDR3 coding sequence is TGTGCCAGCAGCTTGATATCGATTAGGGATGGCTACACCTTC. This gives the protein CASSLISIRDGYTF.

The CDR3 spells CASSQGSRQRNTEAFF. DNA of the CDR3: TGTGCCAGCAGCCAAGGGTCAAGGCAGAGGAACACTGAAGCTTTCTTT. V usage is TRBV14 and J usage is TRBJ1-1; D not certain. V lost 1 base and J lost 1, with 13 bases in between. CDR1 and CDR2 (germline): SGHDN, FVKESK. The length of the CDR3 is 16 residues.

V usage is TRBV6-5 and J usage is TRBJ1-4; D is undetermined. V was cut by 0 bases and J by 0 bases, with 5 bases left in between. The CDR3 is made up of 15 amino acids. Germline CDR1 and CDR2: MNHEY and SVGAGI. DNA of the CDR3: TGTGCCAGCAGTTACTCCCCAACAACTAATGAAAAACTGTTTTTT. Translation gives CASSYSPTTNEKLFF.

Here the CDR3 DNA reads TGTGCCAGTAGTCTCCAAGGGGCAGCGGCAACTAATGAAAAACTGTTTTTT. Amino acid sequence: CASSLQGAAATNEKLFF. V gene TRBV19 combines with J gene TRBJ1-4, with a weak D call TRBD1 (5 bases). CDR1 LNHDA and CDR2 SQIVND come from the germline V gene (reference sequence). Trimming shortened V by 5 bases and J by 0 bases, and 16 bases separated the two germline ends. This CDR3 contains 17 residues.

V is TRBV28 and J is TRBJ1-5; tentative D call: TRBD1 (5 bases). The CDR3 is made up of 14 amino acids. Deletions cut 2 bases from V and 7 bases from J, with 12 bases between. Germline-derived CDR1 and CDR2 are MDHEN and SYDVKM. For the CDR3, the DNA is TGTGCCAGCAGTTTAATCGGGGCTGGGCAGCCCCAGCATTTT. This codes for CASSLIGAGQPQHF.

The count of this clone is one. The chain couples TRBV5-1 to TRBJ2-7; 13 nucleotides agree with TRBD2. This CDR3 region has 17 residues. CDR1 is SGHRS, CDR2 YFSETQ, per germline. Trimming took 0 bases from V and 2 from J; bases not matched to a gene: 5. The CDR3 DNA follows: TGCGCCAGCAGCTTGGTTTCCGGGACTAGCGGGGCCTACGAGCAGTACTTC. This encodes CASSLVSGTSGAYEQYF.

Only one count was recorded for this clone. This chain joins TRBV27 and TRBJ2-5; D may be TRBD1 or TRBD2 (5 bases each). This CDR3 has 14 amino acids. Trimming pared 0 bases from V and 7 bases from J, leaving 12 bases between. The germline CDR1 and CDR2 sequences are MNHEY and SMNVEV (reference sequence). CDR3 DNA: TGTGCCAGCAGTTTATCTCGAGGGGTTGGGACCCAGTACTTC. Amino acid sequence: CASSLSRGVGTQYF.

This chain connects TRBV13 to TRBJ1-4, with D unclear. The ends were cut back, 5 bases at V and 6 bases at J, with 13 bases in the middle. CDR3 size: 14 residues. The germline CDR1 and CDR2 sequences are PRHDT and FYEKMQ (reference sequence). As DNA, the CDR3 is TGTGCCAGCAGCGCCTCCCTAAATTATGAAAAACTGTTTTTT. The encoded protein is CASSASLNYEKLFF.

V gene TRBV10-3 combines with J gene TRBJ2-7; 7 bases match TRBD1. J lost 6 bases, V lost 5 bases, and 4 bases had no gene match. Per the germline V gene, CDR1 is ENHRY and CDR2 is SYGVKD. CDR3 length: 12 residues. The DNA for the CDR3 is TGTGCCATCAGTCCGACAGGGCTCGAGCAGTACTTC. It yields the protein CAISPTGLEQYF.

This chain links TRBV29-1 with TRBJ2-7; TRBD2 matches at 14 bases. This CDR3 comprises 15 residues. CDR1 is SQVTM, CDR2 ANQGSEA, per germline. The junction had 6 bases not matched to a gene; V was cut back by 4 bases and J by 4 bases. The CDR3 nucleotides are TGCAGCGTTGCCCTGGGACTAGCGGGAGAGTACGAGCAGTACTTC. Protein sequence: CSVALGLAGEYEQYF.

The chain couples TRBV28 to TRBJ2-7; D unclear. The germline V gene encodes CDR1 MDHEN and CDR2 SYDVKM. CDR3 length: 14 residues. Trimming removed 7 bases from V and 3 bases from J, with 16 bases in between. CDR3 protein: CASIQSGLLYEQYF. The DNA of the CDR3 is TGTGCCAGCATCCAATCCGGGCTCCTCTACGAGCAGTACTTC.

CDR3 DNA sequence: TGTGCCTGGAGTGTAGGGGTCAGGGGGTCAGATACGCAGTATTTT. It codes for CAWSVGVRGSDTQYF. The chain joins TRBV30 to TRBJ2-3, with 7 positions matching TRBD1. V lost 0 bases, J lost 4 bases, and 7 bases stayed unmatched. Germline V lookup: CDR1 GTSNPN, CDR2 SVGIG (reference sequence). The CDR3 totals 15 residues.

This clone was seen a single time. The CDR3 protein is CASSQLSGGAVNTEAFF. The CDR3 bases are TGTGCCAGCTCACAGCTTTCCGGGGGGGCGGTGAACACTGAAGCTTTCTTT. The chain employs TRBV18 and TRBJ1-1, with D perhaps matching TRBD1 (6 bases). The germline V gene encodes CDR1 KGHSH and CDR2 LQKENI. CDR3 length equals 17 residues. V was trimmed by 4 bases and J by 0 bases, leaving 18 bases between them.